Listed here are 29 T cell receptor beta chains from one sample, sequenced in a study of blood T cell repertoires in COVID-19. The assay was immunoSEQ multiplex PCR, and TCRdb's table has in-frame clones only and misses some. Of 40,000 to 55,000 clones listed, 80% were seen once; the top ten hold 15% to 20%. The sequenced material came from peripheral blood. The source of these receptors is a man in his 70s with acute or convalescent COVID-19.

V is TRBV25-1 and J is TRBJ1-1; possibly TRBD1 for D (5 bases). The CDR3 sequence is 12 residues long. Germline lookup yields CDR1 MGHDK and CDR2 SYGVNS. Trimming removed 7 bases at V and 10 bases at J, with 16 bases between. The CDR3 region has the DNA TGTGCCAGCACCCACGGGGGTGGGACAGCTTTCTTT. Translation: CASTHGGGTAFF.

The chain carries TRBV28 and TRBJ1-3, with 9 bases that match TRBD1. J gave up 6 bases and V 4 bases, and 7 bases lay outside the gene matches. CDR3 length: 15 amino acids. The germline CDR1 and CDR2 sequences are MDHEN and SYDVKM. This CDR3 reads CASSSPGQGQNTIYF. The CDR3 DNA follows: TGTGCCAGCAGTTCCCCGGGACAGGGCCAAAACACCATATATTTT.

This rearrangement joins TRBV24-1 to TRBJ2-2, with 15 bases identical to TRBD2. Germline assignment: CDR1 KGHDR and CDR2 SFDVKD. The CDR3 is 19 residues long. Losses at the gene ends were 4 bases for V and 3 bases for J; bases not matched to a gene: 8. The chain's CDR3 is CATSDPGTSGGTYTGELFF. CDR3 sequence (DNA): TGTGCCACCAGTGACCCCGGGACTAGCGGGGGGACATACACCGGGGAGCTGTTTTTT.

This clone came up once. The V call is TRBV4-3, the J call TRBJ1-3; TRBD1 matches at 7 bases. Germline V lookup: CDR1 LGHNA, CDR2 YSLEER. The trim removed 4 bases at V and 2 bases at J, leaving 2 bases unmatched. CDR3 length: 14 residues. CDR3 residues: CASSLQGPGNTIYF. For the CDR3, the DNA is TGCGCCAGCAGCCTACAGGGGCCTGGAAACACCATATATTTT.

The V and J genes are TRBV3-1 (or the pseudogene TRBV3-2) and TRBJ1-5; 7 nucleotides agree with TRBD1. Germline V gives CDR1 LGHDT, CDR2 YNNKEL (reference sequence). This CDR3 spans 14 amino acids. V lost 4 bases to trimming and J lost 7 bases; unmatched junction nucleotides: 7. The CDR3 region has the DNA TGTGCCAGCAGCCGACAGGGTCAAGGGCAGCCCCAGCATTTT. It yields the protein CASSRQGQGQPQHF.

As to this clone: No DNA is shown, since the ends of the CDR3 on it are uncertain; the CDR3 is the one TCRdb lists. The rearrangement uses TRBV3-1 (or the pseudogene TRBV3-2) and TRBJ1-4; the D call in the table, TRBD1, was not verified against the DNA. Germline CDR1 LGHDT, CDR2 YNNKEL (reference sequence). The CDR3 spans 14 amino acids, including both terminal residues. The CDR3 sequence is CASTSAGSNEKLFF.

The chain recombines TRBV7-2 with TRBJ1-2; a weak D match, TRBD1 (6 bases). CDR1 and CDR2 (germline): SGHTA, FQGNSA. The length of the CDR3 is 14 residues. V was trimmed by 1 base and J by 9 bases, leaving 15 bases between them. The CDR3 region is CASSLVGGALSYTF. CDR3 DNA sequence: TGTGCCAGCAGCTTAGTGGGGGGGGCACTGAGCTACACCTTC.

The V gene is TRBV6-5, the J gene TRBJ2-1; 8 bases align to TRBD1. V dropped 0 bases and J dropped 10; count of bases not matched to a gene: 8. This CDR3 is built from 15 residues. CDR1 MNHEY and CDR2 SVGAGI come from the germline V gene. Here the CDR3 DNA reads TGTGCCAGCAGTTACTCGGGGACAGGTATTGGGGAGCAGTTCTTC. It yields the protein CASSYSGTGIGEQFF.

In its sample, this clone was seen a few times. The chain combines TRBV7-3 with TRBJ2-2, with 7 bases lining up with TRBD2. Looked up from germline, CDR1 is SGHTA and CDR2 is FQGTGA. The CDR3 extends over 15 amino acids. Trimming took 8 bases from V and 3 from J; bases not matched to a gene: 9. The CDR3 nucleotides read TGTGCCAGCTCCCTGGGGGGGGTACACACCGGGGAGCTGTTTTTT. It encodes CASSLGGVHTGELFF.

V is TRBV27 and J is TRBJ2-7, with TRBD2 identical over 12 bases. Germline V gene lookup returns CDR1 MNHEY and CDR2 SMNVEV (reference sequence). The CDR3 is 15 residues long. The V and J ends lost 5 bases and 6 bases, in that order; junction bases with no gene match: 8. The CDR3 DNA follows: TGTGCCAGCAGTCCCCGACTAGCGGGGGTAAGCGAGCAGTACTTC. It is translated as CASSPRLAGVSEQYF.

V is TRBV7-3 and J is TRBJ2-5, with D tentatively TRBD1 (5 bases). Looked up from germline, CDR1 is SGHTA and CDR2 is FQGTGA. Trimming pared 8 bases from V and 2 bases from J, leaving 12 bases between. The CDR3 consists of 13 residues. CDR3 region: CASSRGQQETQYF. In DNA, the CDR3 is TGTGCCAGCTCCCGAGGACAACAAGAGACCCAGTACTTC.

CDR3 region: CASSRGEGKNIQYF. The DNA of the CDR3 is TGCGCCAGCAGCCGCGGGGAGGGCAAAAACATTCAGTACTTC. V is TRBV4-3 and J is TRBJ2-4, with TRBD2 identical over 7 bases. CDR3 length: 14 amino acids. V lost 4 bases to trimming and J lost 3 bases; unmatched junction nucleotides: 3. CDR1 and CDR2 (germline): LGHNA, YSLEER.

The chain has TRBV19 and TRBJ1-2, with TRBD1 matching 7 bases. The CDR3 spans 12 residues. The junction had 2 bases not matched to a gene; V was cut back by 6 bases and J by 4 bases. The germline V gene has CDR1 LNHDA and CDR2 SQIVND (reference sequence). CDR3 residues: CASRTGIYGYTF. The CDR3 coding sequence is TGTGCCAGTAGGACAGGGATCTATGGCTACACCTTC.

The chain uses TRBV7-9 and TRBJ1-6; maybe TRBD1 (5 bases). The CDR3 length is 14 residues. CDR1 and CDR2 (germline): SEHNR, FQNEAQ (reference sequence). Trimming stripped 5 bases from V and 7 bases from J, with 12 bases between. The CDR3 region has the DNA TGTGCCAGCAGCCAGGACACCTCCAATTCACCCCTCCACTTT. Translating gives CASSQDTSNSPLHF. Looking up the rest from reference TRBV7-9 and TRBJ1-6 gives the full variable domain: DTGVSQNPRHKITKRGQNVTFRCDPISEHNRLYWYRQTLGQGPEFLTYFQNEAQLEKSRLLSDRFSAERPKGSFSTLEIQRTEQGDSAMYLCASSQDTSNSPLHFGNGTRLTVT.

The chain uses TRBV7-3 and TRBJ1-1; D is unclear. Trimming cost V 0 bases and J 10 bases, with 12 bases left between them. CDR3 length equals 13 residues. CDR1 is SGHTA and CDR2 is FQGTGA in the germline V gene. The CDR3 is CASSLTRSSGAFF. The CDR3, as DNA: TGTGCCAGCAGCTTAACGAGATCGTCAGGAGCTTTCTTT. The full variable domain, with the rest looked up from reference TRBV7-3 and TRBJ1-1, is GAGVSQTPSNKVTEKGKYVELRCDPISGHTALYWYRQSLGQGPEFLIYFQGTGAADDSGLPNDRFFAVRPEGSVSTLKIQRTERGDSAVYLCASSLTRSSGAFFGQGTRLTVV.

The chain couples TRBV29-1 to TRBJ1-2; 7 bases line up with TRBD1. Germline CDR1 SQVTM, CDR2 ANQGSEA. With 3 bases clipped from V and 4 bases from J, the junction kept 8 bases outside the gene matches. The CDR3 covers 14 residues. The CDR3 protein is CSVDNPTGAYGYTF. In DNA form, the CDR3 reads TGCAGCGTTGATAACCCTACAGGGGCCTATGGCTACACCTTC.

The chain recombines TRBV19 with TRBJ2-7, with D possibly matching TRBD1 (6 bases). Trimming pared 10 bases from V and 2 bases from J, leaving 18 bases between. The length of the CDR3 is 14 residues. Germline CDR1 and CDR2: LNHDA and SQIVND (reference sequence). In DNA form, the CDR3 reads TGTGCCACCATAAGGTTCAGGGGTACCTACGAGCAGTACTTC. Translation: CATIRFRGTYEQYF. Complete variable domain (other parts from reference TRBV19 and TRBJ2-7): DGGITQSPKYLFRKEGQNVTLSCEQNLNHDAMYWYRQDPGQGLRLIYYSQIVNDFQKGDIAEGYSVSREKKESFPLTVTSAQKNPTAFYLCATIRFRGTYEQYFGPGTRLTVT.

This chain uses TRBV19 with TRBJ2-7; 7 bases fit TRBD1. The trim removed 4 bases at V and 3 bases at J, leaving 12 bases unmatched. Germline V CDR1 and CDR2: LNHDA, SQIVND (reference sequence). CDR3 length: 16 amino acids. The CDR3 DNA sequence: TGTGCCAGTAGTACACTACCGGGACAGAAAGGCTACGAGCAGTACTTC. Its translation is CASSTLPGQKGYEQYF.

The chain joins TRBV30 to TRBJ1-2, with D possibly matching TRBD1 (6 bases). CDR3 length: 12 amino acids. Germline loops: CDR1 GTSNPN, CDR2 SVGIG (reference sequence). Trimming left V 6 bases short and J 7 bases short, with 15 bases between. For the CDR3, the DNA is TGTGCCTGTGGAGTAAAAGGGGGTGGCTACACCTTC. Translated, it gives CACGVKGGGYTF.

The V call is TRBV9, the J call TRBJ1-3; no clear D. The CDR3 extends over 15 amino acids. The germline CDR1 and CDR2 sequences are SGDLS and YYNGEE. V lost 0 bases and J lost 3, with 10 bases in between. This CDR3 is CASSVEPNYGNTIYF. The CDR3 nucleotides read TGTGCCAGCAGCGTAGAGCCGAATTATGGAAACACCATATATTTT.

V is TRBV6-6 and J is TRBJ1-4, with D perhaps TRBD1 (5 bases). Between the trimmed V and J ends, which lost 1 base and 6 bases, there was a span of 15 bases. CDR1 is MNHNY and CDR2 is SVGAGI in the germline V gene (reference sequence). This CDR3 has 16 residues. Here the CDR3 DNA reads TGTGCCAGCAGTTACTTAGGGGCCGTAGGGGATGAAAAACTGTTTTTT. Translating it yields CASSYLGAVGDEKLFF.

The J gene is TRBJ2-7, the V gene TRBV4-3; tentatively, D is TRBD1 (5 bases). The CDR3 length is 13 residues. The ends were cut back, 3 bases at V and 5 bases at J, with 11 bases in the middle. Looked up from germline, CDR1 is LGHNA and CDR2 is YSLEER. CDR3 sequence reads: CASSHRTGNEQYF. The CDR3 DNA is TGCGCCAGCAGCCATCGAACAGGCAACGAGCAGTACTTC.

This rearrangement joins TRBV10-2 to TRBJ2-4; 9 bases are shared with TRBD1. The junction had 8 bases not matched to a gene; V was cut back by 5 bases and J by 3 bases. The CDR3 contains 16 residues. Germline CDR1 WSHSY, CDR2 SAAADI. This CDR3 is CASSTGTGFHKNIQYF. CDR3 DNA sequence: TGCGCCAGCAGTACCGGGACAGGGTTCCACAAAAACATTCAGTACTTC.

The chain employs TRBV5-1 and TRBJ2-3, with D possibly matching TRBD2 (6 bases). Trimming removed 3 bases from V and 4 bases from J, with 27 bases in between. Germline lookup yields CDR1 SGHRS and CDR2 YFSETQ. The CDR3 runs to 19 residues. CDR3 coding DNA: TGCGCCAGCAGCTACTGGAGGGGAAATTCGCTTAGCAACCCAGATACGCAGTATTTT. This encodes CASSYWRGNSLSNPDTQYF.

The chain has TRBV29-1 and TRBJ2-1; perhaps TRBD1 as D (6 bases). The germline gives CDR1 SQVTM, CDR2 ANQGSEA. The CDR3 covers 14 residues. The V end was cut by 3 bases, the J end by 5 bases, with 14 bases between. CDR3 in DNA: TGCAGCGTTGATAATGGGGGCAGGAACAATGAGCAGTTCTTC. This gives the protein CSVDNGGRNNEQFF.

The rearrangement joins TRBV2 to TRBJ1-6; TRBD1 is a possible D gene (6 bases). Germline-derived CDR1 and CDR2 are SNHLY and FYNNEI. V lost 10 bases to trimming and J lost 7 bases, with 14 bases between them. The CDR3 totals 13 residues. The CDR3 loop is CAIRQAMNSPLHF. The CDR3 DNA reads TGTGCCATAAGACAGGCAATGAATTCACCCCTCCACTTT.

The chain is built from TRBV4-3 and TRBJ1-2, with D perhaps matching TRBD1 (6 bases). V shed 4 bases and J shed 5 bases, with 17 bases lying between them. The CDR3 spans 15 residues. Germline values: CDR1 LGHNA, CDR2 YSLEER. The CDR3 nucleotides read TGCGCCAGCAGCCCCCCCGGGGGGGCCTGGTATGGCTACACCTTC. Amino acids: CASSPPGGAWYGYTF.

The V gene is TRBV19, the J gene TRBJ1-2, with 10 bases fitting TRBD1. This CDR3 has 15 amino acids. V lost 3 bases to trimming and J lost 8 bases; unmatched junction nucleotides: 9. Germline V gene sequence: CDR1 LNHDA, CDR2 SQIVND (reference sequence). The DNA of the CDR3 is TGTGCCAGTAGTATTCCGGGACAGGGGACGAGAGGCTACACCTTC. Translated: CASSIPGQGTRGYTF.

The chain carries TRBV3-1 (or the pseudogene TRBV3-2) and TRBJ1-1; 7 nucleotides agree with TRBD1. Losses at the gene ends were 0 bases for V and 2 bases for J; bases not matched to a gene: 3. The CDR3 sequence is 15 residues long. Germline values: CDR1 LGHDT, CDR2 YNNKEL (reference sequence). The CDR3 loop is CASSQDRQGNTEAFF. CDR3 DNA sequence: TGTGCCAGCAGCCAAGATAGACAGGGAAACACTGAAGCTTTCTTT.